Listed here are 24 T cell receptor beta chains from one sample, sequenced in a study of EBV T-cell therapy then PD-1 blockade in nasopharyngeal carcinoma (dated by TCRdb to the early 2020s). What the treatment or condition label conveys for this sample: AdE1-LMPpoly-expanded autologous EBV-specific T-cell therapy followed by anti-PD-1 nivolumab. These TCRs' antigens remain unknown. Receptors were amplified or captured by the immunoSEQ multiplex PCR assay. In TCRdb, the immuneACCESS table is reduced to in-frame sequences with V and J assigned. These tables do not hold every clone; where another copy was compared, an unresolved V gene accounts for under half, and the others remain unexplained. This sample gives about 23,000 clones in total; under 90% of them show up just once. The ten largest clones represent more than 25% of the sample. Sample: CD8+ T cells from blood, taken at approximately day 64 from a patient whose treatment included autologous EBV-specific T cells and nivolumab. The source is a man aged 40-49 years with nasopharyngeal carcinoma.

The chain couples TRBV2 to TRBJ2-5; 9 bases map to TRBD1. Germline CDR1 is SNHLY and CDR2 is FYNNEI. The CDR3 has 15 amino acids. Unmatched junction bases numbered 10, after V lost 10 bases and J lost 1 base. CDR3 region: CAITGTGNSQETQYF. CDR3 DNA: TGTGCCATTACCGGGACAGGGAATAGCCAAGAGACCCAGTACTTC.

J is TRBJ2-1 and V is TRBV3-1 (or the pseudogene TRBV3-2); 9 bases map to TRBD2. Trimming removed 1 base from V and 4 bases from J; junction bases left unmatched: 17. Germline loops: CDR1 LGHDT, CDR2 YNNKEL (reference sequence). The CDR3 loop spans 20 amino acids. The CDR3 loop is CASSQVLLAGTRKPYNEQFF. In DNA form, the CDR3 reads TGTGCCAGCAGCCAAGTCTTGCTAGCGGGGACGAGGAAACCGTACAATGAGCAGTTCTTC.

This sequence joins TRBV19 and TRBJ1-3; D is unresolved. The germline V and J ends were trimmed by 8 bases and 0 bases, with 11 bases remaining between them. The CDR3 contains 14 residues. The germline gives CDR1 LNHDA, CDR2 SQIVND (reference sequence). CDR3: CASLVSHSGNTIYF. CDR3 DNA: TGTGCCAGTTTAGTCTCACACTCTGGAAACACCATATATTTT.

This clone is medium-sized in the sample. The V call is TRBV5-4, the J call TRBJ2-2; the D is unclear. CDR1 is SGHNT, CDR2 YYREEE, per germline (reference sequence). There are 14 residues in the CDR3. V lost 0 bases to trimming and J lost 1 base, with 4 bases between them. CDR3 region: CASSLDRNTGELFF. Here the CDR3 DNA reads TGTGCCAGCAGCTTGGACCGGAACACCGGGGAGCTGTTTTTT.

A single count supports this clone. The V gene is TRBV28, the J gene TRBJ2-5; D is possibly TRBD1 (5 bases). Germline V gives CDR1 MDHEN, CDR2 SYDVKM. With 5 bases removed from V and 4 bases from J, the gap between germline ends came to 14 bases. The CDR3 contains 14 residues. Here the CDR3 reads CASSPPAGLETQYF. CDR3 nucleotide sequence: TGTGCCAGCAGTCCCCCGGCAGGGTTAGAGACCCAGTACTTC.

This chain joins TRBV29-1 and TRBJ2-7; the D gene is possibly TRBD1 (6 bases). CDR1 is SQVTM and CDR2 is ANQGSEA in the germline V gene. CDR3 length: 13 residues. V was clipped by 6 bases and J by 2 bases, with 14 bases between them. CDR3: CSVLGTGPYEQYF. CDR3 DNA: TGCAGCGTCCTAGGTACAGGGCCCTACGAGCAGTACTTC.

The chain recombines TRBV9 with TRBJ1-2; D perhaps matches TRBD1 (5 bases). This CDR3 is built from 11 residues. Germline V lookup: CDR1 SGDLS, CDR2 YYNGEE. Trimming shortened V by 4 bases and J by 8 bases, and 9 bases separated the two germline ends. The CDR3 region is CASSPRGGYTF. As DNA, the CDR3 is TGTGCCAGCAGCCCACGGGGGGGCTACACCTTC. Full variable domain (rest looked up from reference TRBV9 and TRBJ1-2): DSGVTQTPKHLITATGQRVTLRCSPRSGDLSVYWYQQSLDQGLQFLIQYYNGEERAKGNILERFSAQQFPDLHSELNLSSLELGDSALYFCASSPRGGYTFGSGTRLTVV.

This chain joins TRBV4-1 and TRBJ2-2; tentatively, D is TRBD1 (6 bases). Germline V gene lookup returns CDR1 MGHRA and CDR2 YSYEKL. The CDR3 is 15 residues long. V shed 5 bases and J shed 0 bases, with 10 bases lying between them. For the CDR3, the DNA is TGCGCCAGCAGCGTGGGGGCCGCGAACACCGGGGAGCTGTTTTTT. Its translation: CASSVGAANTGELFF.

This clone was detected only once. This chain joins TRBV9 and TRBJ2-7; 7 nucleotides agree with TRBD2. V shed 4 bases and J 3 bases; nucleotides not matched to a gene: 7. CDR1 SGDLS and CDR2 YYNGEE come from the germline V gene. The CDR3 is made up of 14 amino acids. The CDR3 loop reads CASSPSGLVYEQYF. Written as DNA, the CDR3 is TGTGCCAGCAGCCCTTCTGGACTAGTCTACGAGCAGTACTTC. The full variable domain, completed using reference TRBV9 and TRBJ2-7, is DSGVTQTPKHLITATGQRVTLRCSPRSGDLSVYWYQQSLDQGLQFLIQYYNGEERAKGNILERFSAQQFPDLHSELNLSSLELGDSALYFCASSPSGLVYEQYFGPGTRLTVT.

V is TRBV21-1 and J is TRBJ1-4; the D segment call TRBD1 is taken from the table without a DNA check. TRBV21-1 counts as a pseudogene. The CDR3 loop spans 16 amino acids. This CDR3 reads CASSKGEGQGEEKLFF. CDR3 nucleotides: TGTGCCAGCAGCAAAGGTGAAGGACAGGGAGAGGAAAAACTGTTTTTT.

V gene TRBV12-3 or TRBV12-4 combines with J gene TRBJ2-3; a possible D gene is TRBD2 (6 bases). CDR3 size: 13 residues. Deletions cut 8 bases from V and 0 bases from J, with 9 bases between. The CDR3 nucleotides read TGTGCCAGCTCCGCGGGGAGCACAGATACGCAGTATTTT. It codes for CASSAGSTDTQYF.

The V and J genes are TRBV6-5 and TRBJ2-7, with 9 bases aligning to TRBD1. Germline V gives CDR1 MNHEY, CDR2 SVGAGI. The CDR3 length is 14 residues. J was trimmed by 4 bases and V by 2 bases; bases with no gene match: 3. The chain's CDR3 is CASSYGTGTYEQYF. CDR3 coding DNA: TGTGCCAGCAGTTACGGGACAGGGACGTACGAGCAGTACTTC.

The rearrangement joins TRBV7-6 to TRBJ2-3; D is possibly TRBD1 or TRBD2 (5 bases each). Trimming removed 5 bases at V and 1 base at J, with 13 bases between. Germline assignment: CDR1 SGHVS and CDR2 FNYEAQ. The CDR3 runs 15 residues. The CDR3: CASSLTGPGTDTQYF. CDR3 coding DNA: TGTGCCAGCAGCCTTACGGGGCCTGGCACAGATACGCAGTATTTT.

J is TRBJ2-2 and V is TRBV6-4; perhaps TRBD2 as D (5 bases). This CDR3 is built from 15 residues. The germline V and J ends were trimmed by 7 bases and 3 bases, with 15 bases remaining between them. Germline loops: CDR1 MRHNA, CDR2 SNTAGT. CDR3 residues: CASTPEGGDTGELFF. DNA of the CDR3: TGTGCCAGCACACCCGAGGGTGGAGACACCGGGGAGCTGTTTTTT.

The chain employs TRBV4-3 and TRBJ2-5; D might be TRBD1 (5 bases). This CDR3 region has 13 residues. V was pared by 0 bases and J by 7 bases, with 9 bases between. Germline V CDR1 and CDR2: LGHNA, YSLEER. The chain's CDR3 is CASSQDTGVTQYF. CDR3 coding DNA: TGCGCCAGCAGCCAAGATACAGGCGTGACCCAGTACTTC.

The V and J genes are TRBV7-9 and TRBJ2-1; 8 bases match TRBD2. Germline CDR1 SEHNR, CDR2 FQNEAQ (reference sequence). This CDR3 comprises 12 residues. Trimming at V came to 6 bases and at J to 10 bases, leaving 5 bases not matched to a gene. The CDR3 loop reads CASSFSSGEQFF. The CDR3, as DNA: TGTGCCAGCAGTTTCTCTAGCGGGGAGCAGTTCTTC.

CDR3 bases: TGTGCCAGTACCTTTATAGACAGGGACTATGGCTACACCTTC. It yields the protein CASTFIDRDYGYTF. The chain is built from TRBV19 and TRBJ1-2; 7 bases agree with TRBD1. This CDR3 is built from 14 residues. Trimming removed 7 bases from V and 3 bases from J; junction bases left unmatched: 8. Germline V gene data show CDR1 as LNHDA and CDR2 as SQIVND (reference sequence).

The chain couples TRBV2 to TRBJ2-3, with 8 bases lining up with TRBD1. The V gene's germline CDR1 is SNHLY and CDR2 FYNNEI. After removal of 7 bases from V and 0 bases from J, the junction contained 3 bases not matched to a gene. The CDR3 is made up of 14 amino acids. This chain's CDR3 is CASKGTGSTDTQYF. CDR3 nucleotides: TGTGCCAGCAAAGGGACAGGAAGCACAGATACGCAGTATTTT.

The rearrangement joins TRBV7-2 to TRBJ1-1, with D unclear. The germline gives CDR1 SGHTA, CDR2 FQGNSA. The CDR3 has 15 residues. V was cut by 5 bases and J by 1 base, with 14 bases left in between. The CDR3 region has the DNA TGTGCCAGCAGCCCAACGGGCGGTGCGAACACTGAAGCTTTCTTT. It yields the protein CASSPTGGANTEAFF.

The chain employs TRBV5-4 and TRBJ1-6, with D perhaps matching TRBD1 (6 bases). Germline V gene data show CDR1 as SGHNT and CDR2 as YYREEE (reference sequence). The V end was cut by 6 bases, the J end by 8 bases, with 15 bases between. The CDR3 spans 14 residues. CDR3 loop: CASNPDRPYSPLHF. CDR3 sequence (DNA): TGTGCCAGCAACCCAGACAGGCCTTATTCACCCCTCCACTTT.

The rearrangement joins TRBV9 to TRBJ2-1, with 8 bases fitting TRBD2. CDR3 size: 15 residues. The trim removed 3 bases at V and 1 base at J, leaving 3 bases unmatched. The germline V gene encodes CDR1 SGDLS and CDR2 YYNGEE. DNA of the CDR3: TGTGCCAGCAGCGCCAGCGGGGGATCCTACAATGAGCAGTTCTTC. Amino acid sequence: CASSASGGSYNEQFF.

The chain recombines TRBV9 with TRBJ2-2; 12 nucleotides match TRBD2. After removal of 3 bases from V and 6 bases from J, the junction contained 15 bases not matched to a gene. This CDR3 is 19 amino acids long. In germline, CDR1 is SGDLS, CDR2 YYNGEE. CDR3 in amino acids: CASSGRTTSGGPGAGELFF. CDR3 DNA sequence: TGTGCCAGCAGCGGACGAACGACTAGCGGGGGCCCCGGAGCCGGGGAGCTGTTTTTT. Variable domain in full (rest from reference TRBV9 and TRBJ2-2): DSGVTQTPKHLITATGQRVTLRCSPRSGDLSVYWYQQSLDQGLQFLIQYYNGEERAKGNILERFSAQQFPDLHSELNLSSLELGDSALYFCASSGRTTSGGPGAGELFFGEGSRLTVL.

The rearrangement joins TRBV9 to TRBJ2-5; unclear D gene. V was shortened by 4 bases and J by 5 bases, with 15 bases between the two germline ends. The CDR3 is 14 amino acids. CDR1 is SGDLS, CDR2 YYNGEE, per germline. The CDR3 loop reads CASSPFEARETQYF. The CDR3 DNA is TGTGCCAGCAGCCCCTTTGAGGCCCGGGAGACCCAGTACTTC.

The CDR3 coding sequence is TGCGCCAGCAGCCGAGCGACTAGCGGGGGCGCTCACTCCTACGAGCAGTACTTC. This encodes CASSRATSGGAHSYEQYF. The genes are TRBV4-1 and TRBJ2-7; TRBD2 agrees at 12 bases. The V and J ends lost 4 bases and 0 bases, in that order; junction bases with no gene match: 10. Germline CDR1 and CDR2: MGHRA and YSYEKL. The CDR3 has 18 residues.